This T cell receptor (delta chain) appears in the sequencing data of a study of gamma-delta chains in newborns, infants, children. Study information: Polyclonal expansion of innate γδ T cells after birth follows microbial exposure.

TCRdb reprocessed the reads through CATT. The profile shows more than 14,000 delta-chain clones, around 7% of them singletons. This CDR3 is 14 amino acids long. Germline CDR1 GEAIGNYY, CDR2 EKD. In this sample, this clone turned up many times. This probably arose from a read error, given a far larger clone one base away. This receptor was obtained from a child who was a newborn, infant or young child, either healthy, febrile or measles-vaccinated (not recorded which). The chain uses TRDV2 and TRDJ1, with 9 bases fitting TRDD3. The sample consisted of blood. The CDR3 protein is CACDILGDTDRLIF. The CDR3 region has the DNA TGTGCCTGTGACATACTGGGGGACACCGATAGACTCATCTTT.